This T cell receptor beta chain was identified during a study of cytomegalovirus exposure and HLA in healthy donors. For this clone: Its target is unknown.

Trimming shortened V by 3 bases and J by 0 bases, and 11 bases separated the two germline ends. Looked up from germline, CDR1 is SGHAT and CDR2 is FQDESV (reference sequence). CDR3 size: 15 residues. General observations from the study: For most TCR beta V segments, an earlier analysis put the productive rate at about 90% or about 30% of the time. DRB1 had the most TCR associations and HLA-C the fewest, a later analysis found, with rates varying by HLA locus. The authors excluded some V segments, including TRBV6-2 and TRBV6-3, as indistinguishable.

The PCR employed 60 Vbeta primers together with 13 Jbeta primers. Method: immunoSEQ multiplex PCR; TCRdb's copy keeps in-frame clones and lacks some. The profile shows around 210,000 clones, 75% to 85% of them singletons. V gene TRBV11-1 combines with J gene TRBJ1-1; D call uncertain. The specimen sequenced was PBMCs. The sequence was collected from a male donor in good health and CMV-seropositive. The CDR3 bases are TGTGCCAGCAGCTTGTCGGAGGCCATGAACACTGAAGCTTTCTTT. Its translation: CASSLSEAMNTEAFF.